Presented here are 12 T cell receptor beta chains from one specimen sequenced in a study of T-cell memory formation after mild COVID-19 (dated by TCRdb to the early 2020s). Receptor libraries were prepared by 5' RACE. The run used an Illumina NovaSeq 6000. TCRdb ran its own pipeline on the public reads, namely fastp trimming at Q25 and MiXCR clone calling, and kept in-frame beta chains. CDR3 protein sequences are deduplicated, and each keeps its most common genes and DNA. In all, the sample holds 450,000 or so distinct CDR3 sequences, and around 18% of those were seen once. Of the sample, roughly 8.4% is held by the ten largest clones. The material sequenced was PBMCs or a T cell subset sorted from them (not recorded which). The origin of the receptors is an adult woman who had mild COVID-19 (a few samples of this study predate the infection). The sample titles of this study are shuffled in the database, so cell type and time point are left out; the donor was told from shared clones.

This clonotype was found a few times. CDR3 in DNA: TGTGCCAGCAGAGCCCAAGGGACAACAGGCACTGAAGCTTTCTTT. Its translation is CASRAQGTTGTEAFF. The chain employs TRBV5-8 and TRBJ1-1, with a possible D match to TRBD1 (6 bases). Germline V CDR1 and CDR2: SGHTS, YDEGEE. The CDR3 contains 15 residues. V lost 5 bases, J lost 4 bases, and 18 bases lay in between. Full variable domain (rest looked up from reference TRBV5-8 and TRBJ1-1): EAGVTQSPTHLIKTRGQQATLRCSPISGHTSVYWYQQALGLGLQFLLWYDEGEERNRGNFPPRFSGRQFPNYSSELNVNALELEDSALYLCASRAQGTTGTEAFFGQGTRLTVV.

V usage is TRBV4-1 and J usage is TRBJ1-4; a possible D gene is TRBD1 (6 bases). This CDR3 region has 16 residues. V shed 1 base and J shed 5 bases, with 14 bases lying between them. Germline V lookup: CDR1 MGHRA, CDR2 YSYEKL. The CDR3 is CASSQAQGLHNEKLFF. CDR3 nucleotide sequence: TGCGCCAGCAGCCAAGCGCAGGGGTTGCACAATGAAAAACTGTTTTTT.

This chain links TRBV12-3 or TRBV12-4 with TRBJ1-2; 8 nucleotides match TRBD1. The CDR3 length is 14 residues. With V trimmed by 5 bases and J by 3 bases, 5 bases remained unmatched. This CDR3 reads CASSLQGADYGYTF. In nucleotides, the CDR3 is TGTGCCAGCAGTCTGCAGGGGGCGGACTATGGCTACACCTTC.

The chain employs TRBV5-5 and TRBJ2-6, with D possibly being TRBD2 (5 bases). CDR3 length equals 16 residues. Germline V gene sequence: CDR1 SGHKS, CDR2 YYEKEE (reference sequence). V lost 0 bases and J 2 bases, leaving 9 bases between the germline ends. The CDR3 protein is CASSLDGGAGANVLTF. The CDR3 nucleotides are TGTGCCAGCAGCTTGGATGGAGGCGCTGGGGCCAACGTCCTGACTTTC.

The V gene is TRBV19, the J gene TRBJ1-5; D remains ambiguous. Germline CDR1 reads LNHDA; CDR2 reads SQIVND (reference sequence). V lost 3 bases to trimming and J lost 2 bases, with 8 bases between them. The CDR3 has 14 residues. DNA of the CDR3: TGTGCCAGTAGTATGACCGGGGGCAATCAGCCCCAGCATTTT. Translating it yields CASSMTGGNQPQHF. Variable domain in full (rest from reference TRBV19 and TRBJ1-5): DGGITQSPKYLFRKEGQNVTLSCEQNLNHDAMYWYRQDPGQGLRLIYYSQIVNDFQKGDIAEGYSVSREKKESFPLTVTSAQKNPTAFYLCASSMTGGNQPQHFGDGTRLSIL.

This clonotype was seen only a few times. J is TRBJ2-7 and V is TRBV3-1; D remains ambiguous. Trimming shortened V by 1 base and J by 5 bases, and 9 bases separated the two germline ends. Germline lookup yields CDR1 LGHDT and CDR2 YNNKEL (reference sequence). The CDR3 is 13 amino acids. CDR3: CASSQGQYHEQYF. The CDR3 region has the DNA TGTGCCAGCAGCCAAGGTCAATACCACGAGCAGTACTTC.

Only a few counts were recorded for this clonotype. This chain connects TRBV11-2 to TRBJ1-6; D uncertain. Trimming left V 0 bases short and J 6 bases short, with 6 bases between. CDR1 and CDR2 (germline): SGHAT, FQNNGV. The CDR3 sequence is 14 residues long. DNA of the CDR3: TGTGCCAGCAGCTTAGATCCAGTTAATTCACCCCTCCACTTT. Its protein product is CASSLDPVNSPLHF.

This clonotype was observed many times. The rearrangement uses TRBV7-9 and TRBJ2-7; D is perhaps TRBD2 (6 bases). The germline V and J ends were trimmed by 5 bases and 0 bases, with 8 bases remaining between them. CDR3 size: 13 residues. Germline-derived CDR1 and CDR2 are SEHNR and FQNEAQ (reference sequence). DNA for the CDR3: TGTGCCAGCAGCCGGGACTTCTCCTACGAGCAGTACTTC. Translated: CASSRDFSYEQYF.

This clonotype occurred a few times. The CDR3 here is CASSLKVFYGYTF. As DNA, the CDR3 is TGTGCCAGCAGTTTAAAGGTTTTCTATGGCTACACCTTC. The chain uses TRBV12-3 or TRBV12-4 and TRBJ1-2; D unresolved. V gave up 2 bases and J gave up 4 bases, with 8 bases separating them. The CDR3 loop spans 13 amino acids.

In its sample, this clonotype was seen a few times. This chain uses TRBV6-2 or TRBV6-3 with TRBJ1-1; D not certain. CDR3 length: 13 amino acids. The germline V gene has CDR1 MNHEY and CDR2 SVGEGT. The V and J ends lost 3 bases and 7 bases respectively, with 12 bases between them. This CDR3 reads CASSYAPTNEAFF. In DNA form, the CDR3 reads TGTGCCAGCAGTTATGCCCCCACGAATGAAGCTTTCTTT.

The J gene is TRBJ1-1, the V gene TRBV12-3 or TRBV12-4, with D tentatively TRBD1 (5 bases). This CDR3 contains 14 residues. V was clipped by 3 bases and J by 5 bases, with 13 bases between them. CDR3 sequence: CASSLGPSGTEAFF. The CDR3 nucleotides are TGTGCCAGCAGTTTGGGACCTTCGGGAACTGAAGCTTTCTTT.

The chain carries TRBV29-1 and TRBJ2-5, with 11 bases that match TRBD2. CDR1 and CDR2 (germline): SQVTM, ANQGSEA. This CDR3 comprises 14 residues. J was trimmed by 1 base and V by 5 bases; bases with no gene match: 3. DNA of the CDR3: TGCAGCGTTTCTAGCGGGGGGCCCCAAGAGACCCAGTACTTC. Amino acid sequence: CSVSSGGPQETQYF.